The rows below give T cell receptor beta chains drawn from one sample of a study of T cell responses to AZD1222 COVID-19 vaccine. Profiling relied on immunoSEQ multiplex PCR, and the TCRdb table lists in-frame clones only, not all of them. The sample holds approximately 50,000 clones; 86% are singletons and the top ten take less than 9%. The material was peripheral blood, obtained 28 days after the second AZD1222 dose. The source is an adult who received the AZD1222 COVID-19 vaccine. CDR3s include the opening cysteine and the closing phenylalanine or tryptophan. A D gene is named only where the DNA matches it firmly. Only some rows state a clone size, as once, few, many or a class for expanded clones.

DNA | CDR3 | J | V | D | size
TGCGCCAGCAGCTTCGGCTCGGACGATGAGCAGTTCTTC | CASSFGSDDEQFF | TRBJ2-1 | TRBV5-1 | . | .
TGTGCCAGCAGCTTAGGAGGAGGGGGAGATACGCAGTATTTT | CASSLGGGGDTQYF | TRBJ2-3 | TRBV7-2 | . | .
TGTGCCAGCAGTTCCCCCCGTTGGAGCCAAGTCTCTGGGGCCAACGTCCTGACTTTC | CASSSPRWSQVSGANVLTF | TRBJ2-6 | TRBV28 | . | .
TGCGCCAGCAGCCAAATGGGTTCGAACACTGAAGCTTTCTTT | CASSQMGSNTEAFF | TRBJ1-1 | TRBV4-1 | . | .
TGTGCCAGCAGCTTACAAGGGTCTGGGGACAATGAGCAGTTCTTC | CASSLQGSGDNEQFF | TRBJ2-1 | TRBV7-9 | . | .
TGTGCCAGCAGTACTAACGGAAACACCATATATTTT | CASSTNGNTIYF | TRBJ1-3 | TRBV12-3/TRBV12-4 | . | once
TGTGCCAGCTCCGGACAGGGGGGACCTAACTACGAGCAGTACTTC | CASSGQGGPNYEQYF | TRBJ2-7 | TRBV18 | TRBD1 | .
TGTGCCAGCACCCCGGGGCAGTCGAACACTGAAGCTTTCTTT | CASTPGQSNTEAFF | TRBJ1-1 | TRBV7-2 | . | .
TGTGCCTGGAGAGAAGAGGCAACAGGGGCAGGCTATGGCTACACCTTC | CAWREEATGAGYGYTF | TRBJ1-2 | TRBV30 | TRBD1 | .
TGTGCCAGCAGCCCGCTCGGGACAAAGGCGGCAGATACGCAGTATTTT | CASSPLGTKAADTQYF | TRBJ2-3 | TRBV11-2 | . | .
TGTGCCAGTAGTATAGACACAGGGCCGGGTCAGCCCCAGCATTTT | CASSIDTGPGQPQHF | TRBJ1-5 | TRBV19 | . | .
TGTGCCAGCAACTTGGCCATAGGGGGGGGCCTCTCCTACGAGCAGTACTTC | CASNLAIGGGLSYEQYF | TRBJ2-7 | TRBV5-4 | . | .
TGTGCCAGCAGCCGGGGCGAAGGGTGGTCAGATACGCAGTATTTT | CASSRGEGWSDTQYF | TRBJ2-3 | TRBV4-2 | . | .
TGCGCCAGCAGCTATCTAACTGGCTACGAGCAGTACTTC | CASSYLTGYEQYF | TRBJ2-7 | TRBV5-1 | . | .
TGTGCCAGCAGTGAAATAAACCGGGAGGGCCGTACCGGGGAGCTGTTTTTT | CASSEINREGRTGELFF | TRBJ2-2 | TRBV6-4 | TRBD2 | .
TGTGCCAGCAGCCCGACAGGGGGCGCGCGCACAGATACGCAGTATTTT | CASSPTGGARTDTQYF | TRBJ2-3 | TRBV5-6 | TRBD1 | .
TGTGCCACCAGCAGCCGGACAGGGGATTCATGGGAAAAACTGTTTTTT | CATSSRTGDSWEKLFF | TRBJ1-4 | TRBV15 | TRBD1 | .
TGTGCCAGCAGTGTGGGAACTAGCACAGATACGCAGTATTTT | CASSVGTSTDTQYF | TRBJ2-3 | TRBV2 | . | .
TGCGCCAGCAGCCAAGATCCGGCAGGGAGCGAGCAGTACTTC | CASSQDPAGSEQYF | TRBJ2-7 | TRBV4-1 | . | .
TGTGCCAGCTCACCCAACCAGGCGGACTATAGCAATCAGCCCCAGCATTTT | CASSPNQADYSNQPQHF | TRBJ1-5 | TRBV18 | . | .
TGTGCCAGCAGCCAGGACGGCCATAGCAATCAGCCCCAGCATTTT | CASSQDGHSNQPQHF | TRBJ1-5 | TRBV7-9 | . | .
TGTGCCTGGAGTAAGCGGGCAGAAGGTTGGTTTGGGGACTTTCAGAACACCGGGGAGCTGTTTTTT | CAWSKRAEGWFGDFQNTGELFF | TRBJ2-2 | TRBV30 | . | .
TGTGCCAGCAGCGTAGGGGTGGGGCCCGGGGAGCTGTTTTTT | CASSVGVGPGELFF | TRBJ2-2 | TRBV9 | . | .
TGTGCCAGCAGTTTAAATCAGGGAAAACTGTTTTTT | CASSLNQGKLFF | TRBJ1-4 | TRBV12-3/TRBV12-4 | . | few
TGTGCCAGCAGTGACCGGAGGCAGCCCCAGCATTTT | CASSDRRQPQHF | TRBJ1-5 | TRBV6-1 | . | .
TGTGCCAGCAGTGAGTTCCCGTTCGGGAATTCACCCCTCCACTTT | CASSEFPFGNSPLHF | TRBJ1-6 | TRBV25-1 | . | .
TGTGCCTGGAGTGTGGGAGGGGAACAGCCCCAGCATTTT | CAWSVGGEQPQHF | TRBJ1-5 | TRBV30 | . | .
TGCGCCAGCAGCTTGGCGGGACTAGCGGGGCAAGAGACCCAGTACTTC | CASSLAGLAGQETQYF | TRBJ2-5 | TRBV5-1 | TRBD2 | .
TGTGCCACCAGTGGCTACAGAGACAATGAGCAGTTCTTC | CATSGYRDNEQFF | TRBJ2-1 | TRBV24-1 | . | .
TGTGCCAGCAGCCCTCTCTGGGGACAGTTTAACACTGAAGCTTTCTTT | CASSPLWGQFNTEAFF | TRBJ1-1 | TRBV28 | TRBD1 | once
TGTGCCAGCACCACGAGGGAGGGCACCTACGAGCAGTACTTC | CASTTREGTYEQYF | TRBJ2-7 | TRBV6-5 | TRBD2 | .
TGCGCCAGCGCGCTAGGGGCACCCTTAGCGGAGACCCAGTACTTC | CASALGAPLAETQYF | TRBJ2-5 | TRBV5-1 | . | .
TGTGCCATCGGTCGTTCGGGGGCCAACGTCCTGACTTTC | CAIGRSGANVLTF | TRBJ2-6 | TRBV10-3 | . | few
TGTGCCAGCAGTCCCCAGTCGGAATCCCTCCACTTT | CASSPQSESLHF | TRBJ1-6 | TRBV16 | . | .
TGTGCCACAACGGGACAGCTTAATGAAAAACTGTTTTTT | CATTGQLNEKLFF | TRBJ1-4 | TRBV28 | TRBD1 | .
TGTGCCAGCAGTGAAACGGGGTCCGCGTACTATGGCTACACCTTC | CASSETGSAYYGYTF | TRBJ1-2 | TRBV2 | . | .
TGTGCCAGCAGCGTAGCAATAGGGCAGGAGACCCAGTACTTC | CASSVAIGQETQYF | TRBJ2-5 | TRBV9 | . | .
TGCGCCAGCAGCCAGGCCGGGACAGGACGAAACATTCAGTACTTC | CASSQAGTGRNIQYF | TRBJ2-4 | TRBV4-1 | TRBD1 | .
TGTGCCATCAGTGAGTCTATCAGCCCTACAGTCTATGGCTACACCTTC | CAISESISPTVYGYTF | TRBJ1-2 | TRBV10-3 | . | .
TGTGCCAGCAGGCCGGGGGTTTACTATGGCTACACCTTC | CASRPGVYYGYTF | TRBJ1-2 | TRBV28 | . | .
TGTGCCAGCAGCGCGGCGGTGAACACTGAAGCTTTCTTT | CASSAAVNTEAFF | TRBJ1-1 | TRBV5-4 | . | .
TGTGCCAGCAGTGAAGGTGCAGGGTGGGTAGAGGGCTACACCTTC | CASSEGAGWVEGYTF | TRBJ1-2 | TRBV6-1 | . | .
TGTGCCAGCAGCGTAGACGGATGGAACACTGAAGCTTTCTTT | CASSVDGWNTEAFF | TRBJ1-1 | TRBV9 | . | .
TGTGCCAGCAGTTTATCGGTGTCCGGGGAGCTGTTTTTT | CASSLSVSGELFF | TRBJ2-2 | TRBV27 | . | .
TGTGCCAGCAGCTTACTGGCCCTGGCCGGCAATCAGCCCCAGCATTTT | CASSLLALAGNQPQHF | TRBJ1-5 | TRBV7-8 | . | .
TGTGCCACTTGGACCTCCTACGAGCAGTACTTC | CATWTSYEQYF | TRBJ2-7 | TRBV6-5 | . | .
TGCGCCAGCAGGGTGGGGACAACTAATGAAAAACTGTTTTTT | CASRVGTTNEKLFF | TRBJ1-4 | TRBV5-1 | . | .
TGTGCCAGCAGGGTCGACAGGGGCCCCTACGAGCAGTACTTC | CASRVDRGPYEQYF | TRBJ2-7 | TRBV2 | TRBD1 | .